The 5 T cell receptor beta chains below were found in one sample sequenced in a study of T cells after yellow fever vaccination. Each CDR3 protein is one row after TCRdb ran MiXCR on the 5' RACE reads. The sample carries roughly 94,000 distinct CDR3 sequences, 8% to 10% recorded once. The sequenced sample was CD8+ T cells not binding an NS4B(214-222) dextramer, sorted from PBMCs, obtained around 14 days after the first yellow fever vaccination. Receptors were obtained from a man aged 18 to 35 who received the YFV17D yellow fever vaccine.

This clonotype was observed a handful of times. This sequence joins TRBV9 and TRBJ2-3; 7 nucleotides match TRBD2. Trimming at V came to 0 bases and at J to 2 bases, leaving 3 bases not matched to a gene. From germline, CDR1 is SGDLS and CDR2 YYNGEE. This CDR3 has 15 residues. The CDR3 DNA sequence: TGTGCCAGCAGCGTAGAAGCGGGGTACACAGATACGCAGTATTTT. This sequence encodes CASSVEAGYTDTQYF.

This clonotype was counted between two and nine times. The chain is built from TRBV6-6 and TRBJ2-7; D uncertain. Germline V gene data show CDR1 as MNHNY and CDR2 as SVGAGI (reference sequence). V lost 4 bases and J 6 bases, leaving 13 bases between the germline ends. This CDR3 contains 13 residues. The CDR3 bases are TGTGCCAGCAGTTCCTCGAGCTGGGGCGAGCAGTACGTC. It translates to CASSSSSWGEQYV.

The V and J genes are TRBV7-9 and TRBJ2-5; D is ambiguous. From germline, CDR1 is SEHNR and CDR2 FQNEAQ (reference sequence). V shed 10 bases and J shed 5 bases, with 14 bases lying between them. The CDR3 sequence is 12 residues long. The CDR3 sequence: CATRPSSETQYF. The DNA for the CDR3 is TGTGCCACCCGTCCCTCTTCGGAGACCCAGTACTTC.

This clonotype was observed a handful of times. The rearrangement joins TRBV24-1 to TRBJ1-5; D gene uncertain. The CDR3 loop spans 16 amino acids. In germline, CDR1 is KGHDR, CDR2 SFDVKD. Trimming stripped 4 bases from V and 3 bases from J, with 15 bases between. The DNA for the CDR3 is TGTGCCACCAGTGAAAAAATAAAAGCTCCCAATCAGCCCCAGCATTTT. Its protein product is CATSEKIKAPNQPQHF.

Only one count was recorded for this clonotype. The gene calls are TRBV4-2 and TRBJ1-1, with 8 bases that match TRBD1. V shed 6 bases and J 4 bases; nucleotides not matched to a gene: 4. Germline V gene data show CDR1 as LGHNA and CDR2 as YNFKEQ. The length of the CDR3 is 13 residues. CDR3 loop: CASRYRGITEAFF. DNA for the CDR3: TGTGCCAGCAGGTACAGGGGGATCACTGAAGCTTTCTTT.